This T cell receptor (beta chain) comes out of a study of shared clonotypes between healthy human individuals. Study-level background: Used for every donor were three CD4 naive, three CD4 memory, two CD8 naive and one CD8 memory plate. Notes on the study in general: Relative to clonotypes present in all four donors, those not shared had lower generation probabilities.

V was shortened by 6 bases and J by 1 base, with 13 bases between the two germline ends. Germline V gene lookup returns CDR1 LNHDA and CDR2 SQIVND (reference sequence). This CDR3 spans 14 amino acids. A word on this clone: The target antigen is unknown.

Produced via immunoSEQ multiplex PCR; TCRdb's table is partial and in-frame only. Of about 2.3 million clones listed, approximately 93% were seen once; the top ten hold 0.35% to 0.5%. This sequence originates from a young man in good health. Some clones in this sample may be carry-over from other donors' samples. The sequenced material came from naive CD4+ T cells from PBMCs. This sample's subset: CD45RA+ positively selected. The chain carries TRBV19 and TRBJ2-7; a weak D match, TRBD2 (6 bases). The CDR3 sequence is CASRRGVDSYEQYF. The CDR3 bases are TGTGCCAGTAGGCGGGGTGTGGATTCCTACGAGCAGTACTTC.